Detailed here is one T cell receptor beta chain. Its antigen remains undetermined. Base quality data are lacking; no much larger clone is found one base away. These data come from a study of T cell clones after liver transplantation (dated by TCRdb to between 2017 and 2020). About the investigation overall: Samples were obtained from ITN030ST, a randomized trial in which withdrawal of immunosuppression was attempted within 2 years of liver transplantation. Blood samples were collected pre-transplant, pre-randomization before withdrawal, and post-randomization after either full withdrawal or failed withdrawal. Of the eight recipients, a few were HCV-positive, while the remaining recipients had been transplanted for non-autoimmune, non-viral indications. As an antigen-independent comparator for the donor-reactive sequences, third party-reactive TCRbeta sequences from pre-transplant MLRs were identified as well. Of the 8 liver transplant recipients making up the studied cohort, 3 were classified as tolerant and 5 as non-tolerant. No induction therapy was given to the subjects, and standard immunosuppression was administered until randomization at 12-24 months post-transplant. Donor-reactive T cell clones were identified by TCRbeta sequencing after a pre-transplant mixed lymphocyte reaction and then tracked in post-transplant blood. Tolerance was defined as complete immunosuppression withdrawal for at least one year with no rise in liver enzymes beyond twice the upper limit of normal. What the work shows at the level of the full study, not this receptor alone: A significant post-transplant decrease in circulating donor-reactive CD4 TCRbeta sequences was observed in most of the 8 subjects, irrespective of tolerance or HCV status. Low numbers of available donor cells limited the measurable donor-reactive repertoire in a couple of subjects. Because allograft tissue specimens were not available, migration of donor-reactive T cells into the graft, rather than deletion, may have occurred. The conclusions were considered preliminary, being limited by small, heterogeneous patient numbers and non-standardized post-transplant time points. Donor-reactive sequences declined more than third party-reactive ones, suggesting partial antigen-specific deletion unrelated to withdrawal success. Once repertoire turnover was taken into account, donor-reactive detection showed a significant reduction for CD4 in 7 of 8 subjects and for CD8 in 8 of 8.

The CDR3 goes from the cysteine to the phenylalanine over 15 residues. Of all the DNA, just the CDR3 is kept, 45 bases in frame from base 1. CDR1 and CDR2 were assigned from the germline V gene as MDHEN and SYDVKM. V loses 6 bases at its end and J loses 5 bases; junction bases beyond the gene matches: 7. The time point tag for this specimen amounts to: pre-transplant. Thawed unstimulated PBMCs were stained for CD3, CD4 and CD8 and FACS-sorted into CD3+CD4+ and CD3+CD8+ populations. All 8 studied subjects were randomized to withdrawal of immunosuppression. Genomic DNA was isolated with the Qiagen DNeasy Blood and Tissue Kit. Frozen genomic DNA underwent high-throughput TCRbeta CDR3 sequencing by immunoSEQ, including PCR amplification, mapping, bias correction and internal controls. In the source study's methods: Productive rearrangements were retained, and unique TCRbeta sequences were defined by the CDR3 nucleotide sequence together with the V and J gene. A sequence counted as donor-reactive only if the sequence showed at least 5-fold expansion in CFSE-low cells compared with unstimulated pre-transplant cells and had a frequency of at least 0.01%. To ensure at least 90% detection power, minimum frequency thresholds were set for each subject based on that subject's lowest-template unstimulated sample. Jensen-Shannon divergence between the top 1000 TCRbeta sequences post- versus pre-transplant served as the measure of repertoire turnover. Two-sided Fisher's exact tests were used to test for changes in how often donor-reactive sequences were detected. TCRdb stores this immuneACCESS table with in-frame sequences only. Part of the clones is absent; in the studies checked, under half of the shortfall reflects unresolved V genes, and no reason is known for the rest. D and trimming come from the DNA, and the V and J calls and clone size come from that table. Here the sample has tens of thousands of clones; about nine tenths occur a single time. The ten largest make up about 2.5% of the sample.

The sequence came from a human donor who received a liver transplant. Recombination connected TRBV28 to TRBJ1-5, and TRBD1 matches 10 of the central bases. Sequencing used CD4+ T cells from blood, obtained before liver transplant. The CDR3 protein sequence reads: CASSLGTGVDQPQHF. The DNA sequence is TGTGCCAGCAGCTTAGGGACAGGGGTTGATCAGCCCCAGCATTTT.